This T cell receptor (beta chain) was profiled in a study of T cells in Graves' hyperthyroidism and ophthalmopathy. Study results and limitations: Appearing also in blood were most of the thyroid clonotypes expanded above 0.001.

The germline V gene encodes CDR1 SEHNR and CDR2 FQNEAQ (reference sequence). Deletions cut 6 bases from V and 1 base from J, with 5 bases between. The CDR3 contains 12 residues. This clonotype was observed at least ten times. The antigen remains undetermined. Authors of the study amplified TCR beta CDR3 regions from RNA transcripts. A set of HTBI primers served as the primers for a first-round RT-PCR of the TCR CDR3. MiXCR, applied by TCRdb to the multiplex PCR reads, yields one record per CDR3 protein. In the table there are about 500,000 distinct CDR3 sequences, 16% of which are singletons. The gene calls are TRBV7-9 and TRBJ2-3; no clear D. Sequenced material: blood. The origin of this receptor is a woman aged 18-29 years with Graves' hyperthyroidism. This CDR3 is CASRPGTDTQYF. CDR3 sequence (DNA): TGTGCCAGCAGACCCGGCACAGATACGCAGTATTTT.